This T cell receptor beta chain was recorded in a study of T cells in Graves' hyperthyroidism and ophthalmopathy. Study-wide points: Ophthalmopathy prediction by the model preceded onset by a median roughly 6 months. Separating ophthalmopathy from stable hyperthyroidism was achieved by a 13 V-J model.

Amplified TCR beta CDR3 regions came from RNA transcripts. With the HTBI primer set, the TCR CDR3 went through a first round of RT-PCR. TCRdb re-derived calls from the multiplex PCR reads in MiXCR, one entry per CDR3 protein. The sample contains some 180,000 distinct CDR3 sequences, 15% to 20% of which appear only once. For this clonotype: Its antigen is not known.

This CDR3 region has 15 residues. CDR1 is SGHTA, CDR2 FQGNSA, per germline. Trimming cost V 1 base and J 2 bases, with 12 bases left between them. The clonotype was recovered from a woman aged 45-65 years with Graves' hyperthyroidism. V is TRBV7-2 and J is TRBJ2-7, with D maybe TRBD2 (5 bases). Sequenced material: blood. The CDR3 bases are TGTGCCAGCAGCTTAGGAGGGATGACGACCTACGAGCAGTACTTC. This codes for CASSLGGMTTYEQYF.